Shown below are 8 T cell receptor beta chains from a single sample sequenced in a study of blood T cell repertoires in COVID-19. TCRdb's copy holds only in-frame clones and misses some; the assay was immunoSEQ multiplex PCR. The table has about 120,000 clones, approximately 80% seen once. Material: peripheral blood. Receptors were obtained from a woman older than 75 with acute or convalescent COVID-19.

This clone has a handful of counts. The chain combines TRBV2 with TRBJ2-5; 7 bases fit TRBD2. The J segment lost 2 bases and the V segment lost 10 bases, leaving 7 bases of the junction unmatched. Germline V gene sequence: CDR1 SNHLY, CDR2 FYNNEI. This CDR3 region has 13 residues. The DNA for the CDR3 is TGTGCCATCCGGGGACTACCTCAAGAGACCCAGTACTTC. It yields the protein CAIRGLPQETQYF.

The chain has TRBV18 and TRBJ2-1; 10 bases match TRBD2. This CDR3 has 14 residues. In germline, CDR1 is KGHSH, CDR2 LQKENI. J was trimmed by 14 bases and V by 3 bases; bases with no gene match: 10. The DNA of the CDR3 is TGTGCCAGCTCACCTGTTCTAGCGGGAGACAACGAGTTCTTC. This sequence encodes CASSPVLAGDNEFF.

This clone was detected only a few times. The chain is built from TRBV12-5 and TRBJ1-3; TRBD1 matches at 7 bases. The CDR3 covers 17 residues. Germline-derived CDR1 and CDR2 are LGHNT and FRNRAP. V lost 0 bases and J lost 1; bases outside the gene matches: 6. In nucleotides, the CDR3 is TGTGCTAGTGGTTTGGTCACAGGGGTTCCATCTGGAAACACCATATATTTT. Translation: CASGLVTGVPSGNTIYF.

The rearrangement uses TRBV5-8 and TRBJ1-1; TRBD1 might be the D (5 bases). There are 12 residues in the CDR3. The germline V gene has CDR1 SGHTS and CDR2 YDEGEE. Trimming shortened V by 7 bases and J by 8 bases, and 15 bases separated the two germline ends. The CDR3 spells CASGPGSREAFF. DNA of the CDR3: TGTGCCAGCGGTCCAGGGTCCCGCGAAGCTTTCTTT.

The chain has TRBV28 and TRBJ1-2; TRBD1 matches 8 bases. This CDR3 comprises 15 residues. Germline CDR1 is MDHEN and CDR2 is SYDVKM. V shed 5 bases, J shed 0 bases, and the junction held 5 bases outside the gene matches. CDR3 loop: CASSRGDRTNYGYTF. DNA of the CDR3: TGTGCCAGCAGTAGAGGGGACAGGACTAACTATGGCTACACCTTC.

This clone was seen more than once but under ten times. The gene calls are TRBV10-2 and TRBJ1-4; D unresolved. Germline CDR1 and CDR2: WSHSY and SAAADI. The CDR3 has 13 amino acids. V was pared by 8 bases and J by 0 bases, with 7 bases between. CDR3 region: CASRDATNEKLFF. The CDR3 DNA reads TGCGCCAGCCGGGATGCAACTAATGAAAAACTGTTTTTT.

The chain links TRBV7-8 to TRBJ1-1; 8 bases map to TRBD1. Germline V gene data show CDR1 as SGHVS and CDR2 as FQNEAQ. V was pared by 5 bases and J by 1 base, with 6 bases of the junction left unmatched. CDR3 size: 15 residues. The CDR3 spells CASSPLTGANTEAFF. Written as DNA, the CDR3 is TGTGCCAGCAGCCCCCTGACAGGGGCGAACACTGAAGCTTTCTTT.

The chain couples TRBV7-2 to TRBJ1-3; D might be TRBD1 (6 bases). Germline V CDR1 and CDR2: SGHTA, FQGNSA. This CDR3 region has 15 residues. The V end lost 2 bases, the J end lost 0 bases, and 8 bases lay between the germline ends. The CDR3 coding sequence is TGTGCCAGCAGCTTAAGGGGGGGCTCTGGAAACACCATATATTTT. This gives the protein CASSLRGGSGNTIYF.